The TCR beta chain described here comes from a study of Graves' ophthalmopathy and Graves' hyperthyroidism. Study findings and constraints: Stable hyperthyroidism and ophthalmopathy were told apart by a 13-signature model, which achieved about 88% sensitivity and approximately 82% specificity. Most clonotypes expanded in thyroid above 0.001 frequency were present in blood too.

This clonotype was recorded a few times. What it binds is unknown. Amplification of the TCR beta CDR3 regions used RNA transcripts (as template). First-round RT-PCR employed HTBI primers, with a second-round multiplex PCR after it. Using its own MiXCR run on the multiplex PCR reads, TCRdb lists one record per CDR3 protein. The sample shows approximately 700,000 distinct CDR3 sequences, about two fifths of them seen only once. Trimming removed 2 bases from V and 4 bases from J, with 10 bases in between. Germline loops: CDR1 SGHDT, CDR2 YYEEEE. This CDR3 comprises 15 residues. The sequenced sample consisted of peripheral blood. The rearrangement joins TRBV5-6 to TRBJ2-6; D gene uncertain. The TCR originated in an adult man with Graves' ophthalmopathy. CDR3 nucleotide sequence: TGTGCCAGCAGCTTTCAGTCTGCCGGGGCCAACGTCCTGACTTTC. This gives the protein CASSFQSAGANVLTF.